A selection of T cell receptor beta chains follows, all from one sample in a study of follicular helper T cells after annual influenza vaccination. Generated by immunoSEQ multiplex PCR, the TCRdb table keeps only in-frame clones and is missing some. The table records about 8,300 clones, 82% of them present only once. Specimen: CXCR5+ CD38- circulating T follicular helper cells from blood, collected on the day of influenza vaccination. Source of these receptors: an adult who received the influenza vaccine. Both conserved end residues are part of each CDR3. The order of the fields is CDR3 protein, CDR3 DNA, V gene, D gene, J gene, clone size. D genes are given only for firm matches. Some rows mark clone size as missing; the rest say once, few, many or name a class of expanded clone.

CASSQGGPQHF	TGTGCCAGCAGCCAGGGGGGGCCCCAGCATTTT	TRBV7-2	TRBD1	TRBJ1-5	.
CASSFLGEGEQFF	TGTGCCAGCAGCTTTCTAGGTGAAGGAGAGCAGTTCTTC	TRBV11-2	.	TRBJ2-1	.
CASSLNGGAGYTF	TGCGCCAGCAGCTTGAACGGCGGTGCGGGCTACACCTTC	TRBV5-1	.	TRBJ1-2	.
CASSELPFDNEQFF	TGTGCCAGCAGCGAACTGCCCTTTGACAATGAGCAGTTCTTC	TRBV7-2	.	TRBJ2-1	.
CASSAQYQADTQYF	TGTGCCAGCAGTGCTCAATACCAGGCAGATACGCAGTATTTT	TRBV6-1	.	TRBJ2-3	.
CASSFRTGMGGGDYNEQFF	TGTGCCAGCAGCTTCCGGACAGGGATGGGCGGGGGTGACTACAATGAGCAGTTCTTC	TRBV5-6	.	TRBJ2-1	.
CASSETGGLGEQFF	TGTGCCAGCAGTGAGACGGGGGGGCTTGGTGAGCAGTTCTTC	TRBV6-4	TRBD2	TRBJ2-1	.
CASSQGGYEQYF	TGTGCCAGCTCACAGGGCGGGTACGAGCAGTACTTC	TRBV18	.	TRBJ2-7	.
CASSRGAHPNTGELFF	TGTGCCAGTAGTCGGGGGGCCCACCCCAACACCGGGGAGCTGTTTTTT	TRBV19	.	TRBJ2-2	.
CASTQGGGETQYF	TGCGCCAGCACCCAGGGGGGGGGAGAGACCCAGTACTTC	TRBV5-1	.	TRBJ2-5	.
CASSTVVGGSHGYTF	TGTGCCAGTAGTACAGTAGTCGGGGGTTCCCATGGCTACACCTTC	TRBV19	.	TRBJ1-2	.
CASSSSGGYYNEQFF	TGTGCCAGCAGCTCTAGCGGGGGGTACTACAATGAGCAGTTCTTC	TRBV7-3	TRBD2	TRBJ2-1	.
CASSQGQTSYEQYF	TGTGCCAGCAGCCAGGGACAAACCTCCTACGAGCAGTACTTC	TRBV6-6	.	TRBJ2-7	.
CASSLPGNNEKLFF	TGTGCCAGCAGTTTACCTGGGAATAATGAAAAACTGTTTTTT	TRBV28	.	TRBJ1-4	.
CASRMVNYGYTF	TGTGCCAGCAGGATGGTCAACTATGGCTACACCTTC	TRBV6-1	.	TRBJ1-2	.
CASTGTTNTGELFF	TGCGCCAGCACGGGGACAACGAACACCGGGGAGCTGTTTTTT	TRBV4-1	.	TRBJ2-2	.
CASSPDGWGYNEQFF	TGTGCCAGCTCCCCCGATGGATGGGGCTACAATGAGCAGTTCTTC	TRBV18	.	TRBJ2-1	.
CASSRSYSVSGETQYF	TGTGCCAGCAGCCGAAGCTACTCGGTTTCAGGAGAGACCCAGTACTTC	TRBV2	.	TRBJ2-5	.
CASSNLAGRDTEAFF	TGTGCCAGTAGTAATTTGGCAGGGCGAGACACTGAAGCTTTCTTT	TRBV19	.	TRBJ1-1	.
CASSSAGQGRSPLHF	TGCGCCAGCAGCTCGGCGGGACAGGGCCGGTCACCCCTCCACTTT	TRBV4-3	TRBD1	TRBJ1-6	.
CASQGPSTDTQYF	TGTGCCAGCCAGGGACCCAGCACAGATACGCAGTATTTT	TRBV19	.	TRBJ2-3	.
CASSVTGADTEAFF	TGTGCCAGCAGTGTGACAGGGGCTGACACTGAAGCTTTCTTT	TRBV6-1	TRBD1	TRBJ1-1	.
CASSLGISTDTQYF	TGTGCCAGCAGCTTAGGGATTAGCACAGATACGCAGTATTTT	TRBV7-2	.	TRBJ2-3	.
CASSWTGDGEKLFF	TGTGCCAGCAGCTGGACAGGGGATGGTGAAAAACTGTTTTTT	TRBV28	TRBD1	TRBJ1-4	.
CASSLMQGRFSDSPLHF	TGCGCCAGCAGCTTGATGCAGGGGAGATTTAGTGATTCACCCCTCCACTTT	TRBV5-1	.	TRBJ1-6	.
CASSIRDTRGYEQYF	TGTGCCAGCAGTATCCGGGACACCCGGGGGTACGAGCAGTACTTC	TRBV27	.	TRBJ2-7	.
CATSRNLGASGGQGTDTQYF	TGTGCCACCAGCAGAAACCTGGGGGCTAGCGGGGGGCAGGGCACAGATACGCAGTATTTT	TRBV15	TRBD2	TRBJ2-3	.
CASSLAPIGRYGYTF	TGTGCCAGCAGCTTAGCTCCTATCGGGCGATATGGCTACACCTTC	TRBV7-2	.	TRBJ1-2	.
CASSKLGLAGGYYSTDTQYF	TGTGCCAGCAGCAAATTGGGACTAGCGGGGGGGTATTATAGCACAGATACGCAGTATTTT	TRBV21-1	.	TRBJ2-3	.
CASSTPSEGGLFTDTQYF	TGTGCCAGCAGTACGCCATCTGAGGGGGGTCTTTTCACAGATACGCAGTATTTT	TRBV28	.	TRBJ2-3	.
CASSITVTGYGYTF	TGTGCCAGTAGTATCACAGTGACAGGGTATGGCTACACCTTC	TRBV19	TRBD1	TRBJ1-2	few
CASSPDMGTSYEQYF	TGTGCCAGCAGCCCGGATATGGGGACATCCTACGAGCAGTACTTC	TRBV5-4	.	TRBJ2-7	few
CASSLPPLGGLVETQYF	TGTGCCAGCAGCTTACCCCCCCTCGGGGGGCTCGTGGAGACCCAGTACTTC	TRBV13	.	TRBJ2-5	.
CASWKADGQETQYF	TGTGCCAGCTGGAAAGCAGACGGACAAGAGACCCAGTACTTC	TRBV27	.	TRBJ2-5	.
CASSLRSGNSPLHF	TGTGCCAGCAGCTTAAGGTCCGGGAATTCACCCCTCCACTTT	TRBV5-6	.	TRBJ1-6	.
CASSPGQGRTEAFF	TGTGCCAGCAGCCCAGGACAGGGGAGGACTGAAGCTTTCTTT	TRBV11-3	TRBD1	TRBJ1-1	.
CASSEDRGGGGYTF	TGTGCCAGCAGTGAAGACAGGGGCGGTGGTGGCTACACCTTC	TRBV2	TRBD1	TRBJ1-2	.
CAWSGVGTMPSDSPLHF	TGTGCCTGGAGTGGGGTGGGGACAATGCCTTCGGATTCACCCCTCCACTTT	TRBV30	.	TRBJ1-6	few
CATSREVPGGMDTQYF	TGTGCCACCAGCAGAGAAGTTCCGGGGGGGATGGATACGCAGTATTTT	TRBV15	TRBD2	TRBJ2-3	.
CASGFDRNTQYF	TGTGCTAGTGGTTTCGATAGGAATACGCAGTATTTT	TRBV12-5	.	TRBJ2-3	once
CASSTTSTGDEGYTF	TGTGCCAGCAGCACCACGTCGACAGGGGATGAGGGCTACACCTTC	TRBV7-2	TRBD1	TRBJ1-2	.
CASSSRGGGRYTEAFF	TGTGCCAGCAGCTCCCGAGGCGGGGGACGGTACACTGAAGCTTTCTTT	TRBV7-9	.	TRBJ1-1	.
CAISEYLAGASGEQFF	TGTGCCATCAGTGAATATCTAGCGGGGGCCTCAGGTGAGCAGTTCTTC	TRBV10-3	TRBD2	TRBJ2-1	.
CASKDTSYEQYF	TGTGCCAGCAAAGACACCTCCTACGAGCAGTACTTC	TRBV6-6	.	TRBJ2-7	.
CASSRDSGWEQFF	TGTGCCAGCAGCCGTGACTCCGGGTGGGAGCAGTTCTTC	TRBV6-6	.	TRBJ2-1	few
CASSIIEGWQFF	TGTGCCAGTAGTATCATCGAAGGTTGGCAGTTCTTC	TRBV19	.	TRBJ2-1	.
CASNRDLHTYGYTF	TGTGCCAGCAATCGGGATCTACATACCTATGGCTACACCTTC	TRBV2	.	TRBJ1-2	.